These 26 T cell receptor beta chains originate from one sample sequenced in a study of cytomegalovirus exposure and HLA in healthy donors. Primers for the PCR totalled 60 Vbeta and 13 Jbeta. Data came from immunoSEQ multiplex PCR; TCRdb stores just in-frame clones and leaves some out. The sample has about 130,000 clones, around 80% seen once. The sequenced sample consisted of PBMCs. The receptors originated from a man aged 30 to 45 in good health and CMV-seronegative.

This chain links TRBV5-1 with TRBJ2-2; D might be TRBD1 (5 bases). Germline CDR1 reads SGHRS; CDR2 reads YFSETQ. The ends were cut back, 4 bases at V and 7 bases at J, with 14 bases in the middle. The CDR3 sequence is 14 residues long. In DNA form, the CDR3 reads TGCGCCAGCAGCCTCCAGGGCTCGGGCGGGGAGCTGTTTTTT. This gives the protein CASSLQGSGGELFF.

A single count supports this clone. The J gene is TRBJ2-5, the V gene TRBV7-9; possible D gene TRBD2, 6 bases. The germline V gene encodes CDR1 SEHNR and CDR2 FQNEAQ (reference sequence). Trimming left V 5 bases short and J 1 base short, with 8 bases between. The CDR3 contains 13 residues. The CDR3 loop reads CASSAGPQETQYF. CDR3 DNA sequence: TGTGCCAGCAGCGCGGGACCCCAAGAGACCCAGTACTTC.

This clone was detected a few times. The rearrangement uses TRBV7-6 and TRBJ2-7; weak D call: TRBD2 (5 bases). The CDR3 is made up of 15 amino acids. CDR1 is SGHVS and CDR2 is FNYEAQ in the germline V gene. Trimming shortened V by 1 base and J by 0 bases, and 10 bases separated the two germline ends. The CDR3 protein is CASSLDEGFSYEQYF. CDR3 sequence (DNA): TGTGCCAGCAGCTTAGACGAGGGCTTCTCCTACGAGCAGTACTTC.

The rearrangement links TRBV28 to TRBJ1-2; 8 nucleotides match TRBD1. There are 15 residues in the CDR3. Germline V gene sequence: CDR1 MDHEN, CDR2 SYDVKM. V lost 5 bases and J lost 2; bases outside the gene matches: 7. CDR3 residues: CASSTPGGGNYGYTF. DNA for the CDR3: TGTGCCAGCAGTACCCCAGGGGGCGGGAACTATGGCTACACCTTC.

The gene calls are TRBV15 and TRBJ2-2; D is undetermined. Trimming took off 2 bases at V and 1 base at J, with 5 bases between the two ends. From germline, CDR1 is LNHNV and CDR2 YYDKDF (reference sequence). The CDR3 is made up of 14 amino acids. The CDR3 reads CATSRRQNTGELFF. In DNA, the CDR3 is TGTGCCACCAGCAGAAGACAGAACACCGGGGAGCTGTTTTTT. Based on the CDR3 plus reference TRBV15 and TRBJ2-2, the full variable domain is DAMVIQNPRYQVTQFGKPVTLSCSQTLNHNVMYWYQQKSSQAPKLLFHYYDKDFNNEADTPDNFQSRRPNTSFCFLDIRSPGLGDTAMYLCATSRRQNTGELFFGEGSRLTVL.

This clone was counted once. This chain joins TRBV7-3 and TRBJ2-1; D perhaps matches TRBD2 (5 bases). The V gene lost 3 bases and the J gene lost 10 bases, with 13 bases spanning the gap. Germline V CDR1 and CDR2: SGHTA, FQGTGA. CDR3 length: 13 residues. CDR3 nucleotides: TGTGCCAGCAGCTTGGTAATGAGCGGAGAGCAGTTCTTC. Its protein is CASSLVMSGEQFF. Based on the CDR3 plus reference TRBV7-3 and TRBJ2-1, the full variable domain is GAGVSQTPSNKVTEKGKYVELRCDPISGHTALYWYRQSLGQGPEFLIYFQGTGAADDSGLPNDRFFAVRPEGSVSTLKIQRTERGDSAVYLCASSLVMSGEQFFGPGTRLTVL.

The chain is built from TRBV10-2 and TRBJ2-5, with D hard to call. V lost 5 bases to trimming and J lost 3 bases, with 7 bases between them. From germline, CDR1 is WSHSY and CDR2 SAAADI. The CDR3 has 12 residues. The DNA for the CDR3 is TGCGCCAGCAGTCAGTTCAAAGAGACCCAGTACTTC. Amino acid sequence: CASSQFKETQYF.

This clone was seen a handful of times. The chain links TRBV28 to TRBJ1-5; D gene ambiguous. Germline V gives CDR1 MDHEN, CDR2 SYDVKM. This CDR3 spans 15 amino acids. Trimming stripped 5 bases from V and 2 bases from J, with 13 bases between. The CDR3 DNA follows: TGTGCCAGCAGTCTGGGAGGAATCGGCAATCAGCCCCAGCATTTT. This encodes CASSLGGIGNQPQHF.

This sequence joins TRBV18 and TRBJ2-2; weak D call: TRBD2 (5 bases). The CDR3 spans 14 residues. The ends were cut back, 4 bases at V and 3 bases at J, with 9 bases in the middle. Germline-derived CDR1 and CDR2 are KGHSH and LQKENI. In DNA form, the CDR3 reads TGTGCCAGCTCACGAGGACTGGACACCGGGGAGCTGTTTTTT. It yields the protein CASSRGLDTGELFF.

The J gene is TRBJ2-7, the V gene TRBV29-1; perhaps TRBD1 as D (6 bases). From germline, CDR1 is SQVTM and CDR2 ANQGSEA. Deletions cut 7 bases from V and 5 bases from J, with 18 bases between. The length of the CDR3 is 13 residues. The CDR3: CSAGSGDTHEQYF. The CDR3, as DNA: TGCAGCGCTGGTTCAGGGGATACCCACGAGCAGTACTTC.

This chain joins TRBV5-1 and TRBJ2-2; 8 bases fit TRBD2. This CDR3 contains 16 residues. Unmatched junction bases numbered 9, after V lost 1 base and J lost 7 bases. Germline V gene data show CDR1 as SGHRS and CDR2 as YFSETQ. CDR3 in DNA: TGCGCCAGCAGCTTGAGAGCGGGAGTTCGGGTCGGGGAGCTGTTTTTT. It encodes CASSLRAGVRVGELFF.

This sequence joins TRBV4-2 and TRBJ2-5; 8 positions match TRBD2. The J call is in doubt because the DNA end fits TRBJ2-7 better. In germline, CDR1 is LGHNA, CDR2 YNFKEQ. The CDR3 sequence is 14 residues long. The CDR3 reads CASSQRVAGYEQYF. DNA for the CDR3: TGTGCCAGCAGCCAACGAGTAGCGGGGTACGAGCAGTACTTC.

J is TRBJ2-1 and V is TRBV11-2; 8 bases map to TRBD2. The trim removed 1 base at V and 4 bases at J, leaving 9 bases unmatched. Germline V gene lookup returns CDR1 SGHAT and CDR2 FQNNGV. This CDR3 comprises 17 residues. The CDR3 nucleotides read TGTGCCAGCAGCTTAGCGATGCTAGCGGGCCTATACAATGAGCAGTTCTTC. Protein sequence: CASSLAMLAGLYNEQFF.

The chain carries TRBV13 and TRBJ1-4, with a weak D call TRBD1 (5 bases). Trimming shortened V by 0 bases and J by 0 bases, and 14 bases separated the two germline ends. CDR1 and CDR2 (germline): PRHDT, FYEKMQ (reference sequence). There are 18 residues in the CDR3. CDR3 residues: CASSLGLRWGATNEKLFF. In DNA, the CDR3 is TGTGCCAGCAGCTTAGGCTTGAGGTGGGGCGCAACTAATGAAAAACTGTTTTTT.

This clone was seen once. This sequence joins TRBV10-3 and TRBJ1-1; 7 bases line up with TRBD1. Per germline, CDR1 ENHRY and CDR2 SYGVKD. CDR3 size: 13 residues. The junction had 7 bases not matched to a gene; V was cut back by 4 bases and J by 8 bases. CDR3 protein: CAISGTGSSEAFF. DNA of the CDR3: TGTGCCATCAGTGGGACAGGATCGAGCGAAGCTTTCTTT.

This sequence joins TRBV9 and TRBJ2-1, with D tentatively TRBD2 (5 bases). V lost 4 bases and J 6 bases, leaving 17 bases between the germline ends. The CDR3 spans 15 residues. Germline CDR1 reads SGDLS; CDR2 reads YYNGEE. This CDR3 reads CASSTTGEPPNEQFF. CDR3 nucleotides: TGTGCCAGCAGCACCACCGGGGAGCCCCCCAATGAGCAGTTCTTC.

The chain is built from TRBV29-1 and TRBJ1-2, with 8 bases that match TRBD1. Trimming removed 2 bases from V and 6 bases from J; junction bases left unmatched: 5. From germline, CDR1 is SQVTM and CDR2 ANQGSEA. This CDR3 has 13 amino acids. The CDR3 DNA sequence: TGCAGCGTTGAAACCGGGACAGGCCATGGCTACACCTTC. Translated: CSVETGTGHGYTF.

This chain connects TRBV5-1 to TRBJ2-1; 9 bases map to TRBD1. The CDR3 has 14 amino acids. The ends lost 7 bases at V and 2 bases at J; junction bases unmatched: 4. Germline V gives CDR1 SGHRS, CDR2 YFSETQ. CDR3 protein: CASGGQGTYNEQFF. DNA for the CDR3: TGCGCCAGCGGGGGACAGGGAACCTACAATGAGCAGTTCTTC.

The chain couples TRBV29-1 to TRBJ1-2; 8 positions agree with TRBD1. CDR3 length: 14 amino acids. Germline V gene sequence: CDR1 SQVTM, CDR2 ANQGSEA. J was trimmed by 4 bases and V by 3 bases; bases with no gene match: 7. Here the CDR3 DNA reads TGCAGCGTTGACGGACAGGGTAGCGGCTATGGCTACACCTTC. Translation gives CSVDGQGSGYGYTF.

The chain has TRBV10-2 and TRBJ2-3, with 9 bases lining up with TRBD1. The CDR3 covers 14 residues. The trim removed 8 bases at V and 4 bases at J, leaving 7 bases unmatched. Germline CDR1 WSHSY, CDR2 SAAADI. The CDR3 is CASGRTGVADTQYF. The CDR3 DNA reads TGCGCCAGCGGCCGGACAGGGGTGGCAGATACGCAGTATTTT.

The gene calls are TRBV21-1 and TRBJ1-2. TRBV21-1 is designated a pseudogene. The CDR3 is 13 residues long. In DNA, the CDR3 is TGTGCCAGCAGCAAACCTCCCCACTATGGCTACACCTTC. It translates to CASSKPPHYGYTF.

V and J are TRBV9 and TRBJ1-5; D call uncertain. Germline CDR1 is SGDLS and CDR2 is YYNGEE. Trimming cost V 0 bases and J 1 base, with 11 bases left between them. The CDR3 runs 16 residues. The CDR3 region has the DNA TGTGCCAGCAGCGTAGACGGGTCCGTGAGCAATCAGCCCCAGCATTTT. Protein product: CASSVDGSVSNQPQHF.

This clone is termed large. This sequence joins TRBV28 and TRBJ1-5; D is undetermined. Germline V gene data show CDR1 as MDHEN and CDR2 as SYDVKM. CDR3 length: 15 amino acids. V lost 3 bases and J 2 bases, leaving 11 bases between the germline ends. The CDR3 nucleotides are TGTGCCAGCAGTTTGTCGACTATTGGCAATCAGCCCCAGCATTTT. Protein: CASSLSTIGNQPQHF.

The chain carries TRBV7-9 and TRBJ2-5; 9 bases line up with TRBD1. V was pared by 4 bases and J by 2 bases, with 8 bases of the junction left unmatched. This CDR3 has 16 amino acids. Germline V gene sequence: CDR1 SEHNR, CDR2 FQNEAQ (reference sequence). CDR3 nucleotide sequence: TGTGCCAGCAGCTCAACCGGGACAGGGTGGCAAGAGACCCAGTACTTC. It is translated as CASSSTGTGWQETQYF.

The rearrangement joins TRBV27 to TRBJ1-5; 10 bases align to TRBD1. CDR1 and CDR2 from the germline V gene are MNHEY and SMNVEV (reference sequence). After removal of 6 bases from V and 6 bases from J, the junction contained 14 bases not matched to a gene. The CDR3 sequence is 17 residues long. This chain's CDR3 is CASRPTGGFSVSQPQHF. The CDR3 bases are TGTGCCAGCAGGCCGACAGGGGGCTTTTCTGTTAGTCAGCCCCAGCATTTT.

This clone was seen more than once but under ten times. The chain couples TRBV28 to TRBJ1-2; 9 bases line up with TRBD1. J lost 8 bases, V lost 4 bases, and 8 bases had no gene match. The CDR3 extends over 14 amino acids. From germline, CDR1 is MDHEN and CDR2 SYDVKM. The CDR3 sequence: CASSSRDRVLGYTF. CDR3 bases: TGTGCCAGCAGTTCCCGGGACAGGGTGTTGGGCTACACCTTC.